The TCR beta chain under discussion was sequenced for a study of shared clonotypes between healthy human individuals. Donors were healthy HIV-negative adults without recent acute infections or vaccinations. The CDR3 has 15 residues. The V and J ends lost 5 bases and 6 bases, in that order; junction bases with no gene match: 8. Germline V gene data show CDR1 as MNHEY and CDR2 as SMNVEV (reference sequence). It was roughly 190 ng DNA, 25,000 to 35,000 T cell genomes, that sorted-subset replicate PCRs used. TCRdb's copy holds only in-frame clones and misses some; the assay was immunoSEQ multiplex PCR. Of around 2,000,000 clones listed, 90% to 95% are singletons.

Sequencing was done on a sample of naive CD4+ T cells sorted from blood. Regarding subset: CD45RA+ positively selected. The chain uses TRBV27 and TRBJ1-5; 9 nucleotides agree with TRBD1. This receptor was taken from a man aged 18 to 29 in good health. The CDR3 here is CASSPGTGISQPQHF. The CDR3 DNA reads TGTGCCAGCAGTCCTGGGACAGGGATAAGTCAGCCCCAGCATTTT.